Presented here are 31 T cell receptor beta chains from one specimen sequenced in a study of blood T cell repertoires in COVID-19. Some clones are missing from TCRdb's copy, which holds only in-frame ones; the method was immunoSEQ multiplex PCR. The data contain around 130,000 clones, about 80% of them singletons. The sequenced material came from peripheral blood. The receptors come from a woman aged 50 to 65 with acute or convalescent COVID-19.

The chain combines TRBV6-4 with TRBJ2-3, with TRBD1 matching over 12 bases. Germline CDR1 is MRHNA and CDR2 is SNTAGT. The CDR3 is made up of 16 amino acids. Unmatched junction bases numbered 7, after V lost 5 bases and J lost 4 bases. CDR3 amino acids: CASSLFGDRGPDTQYF. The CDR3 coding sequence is TGTGCCAGCAGTCTGTTTGGGGACAGGGGGCCAGATACGCAGTATTTT.

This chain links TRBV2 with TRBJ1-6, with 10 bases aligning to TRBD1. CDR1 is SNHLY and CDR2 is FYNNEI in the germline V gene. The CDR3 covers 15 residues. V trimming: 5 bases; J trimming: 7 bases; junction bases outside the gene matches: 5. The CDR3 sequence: CASSRAGQGNSPLHF. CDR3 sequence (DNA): TGTGCCAGCAGTAGGGCGGGACAGGGGAATTCACCCCTCCACTTT. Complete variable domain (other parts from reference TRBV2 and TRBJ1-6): EPEVTQTPSHQVTQMGQEVILRCVPISNHLYFYWYRQILGQKVEFLVSFYNNEISEKSEIFDDQFSVERPDGSNFTLKIRSTKLEDSAMYFCASSRAGQGNSPLHFGNGTRLTVT.

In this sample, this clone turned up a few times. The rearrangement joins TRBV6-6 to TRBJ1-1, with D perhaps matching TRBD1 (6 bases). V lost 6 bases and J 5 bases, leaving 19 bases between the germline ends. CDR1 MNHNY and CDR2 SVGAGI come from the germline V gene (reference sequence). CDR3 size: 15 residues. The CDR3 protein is CASSPSGRGWTEAFF. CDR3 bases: TGTGCCAGCAGCCCTTCGGGGAGGGGGTGGACTGAAGCTTTCTTT.

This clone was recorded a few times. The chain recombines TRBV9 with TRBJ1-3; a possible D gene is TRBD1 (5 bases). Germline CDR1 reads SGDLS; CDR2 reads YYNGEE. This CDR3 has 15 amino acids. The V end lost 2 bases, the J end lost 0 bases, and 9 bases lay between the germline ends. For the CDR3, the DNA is TGTGCCAGCAGCGTTGACAGCCGCTCTGGAAACACCATATATTTT. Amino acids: CASSVDSRSGNTIYF.

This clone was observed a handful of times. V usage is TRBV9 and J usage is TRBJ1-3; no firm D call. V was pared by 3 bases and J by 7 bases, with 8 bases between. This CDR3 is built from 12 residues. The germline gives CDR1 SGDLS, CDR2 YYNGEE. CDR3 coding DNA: TGTGCCAGCAGCGGATTTGAGAACACCATATATTTT. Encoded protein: CASSGFENTIYF.

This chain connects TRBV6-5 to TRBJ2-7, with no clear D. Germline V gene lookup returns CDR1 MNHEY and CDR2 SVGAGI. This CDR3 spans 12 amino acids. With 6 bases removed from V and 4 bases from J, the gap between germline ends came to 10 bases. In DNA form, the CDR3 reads TGTGCCAGCAGCCCCCACGGGTACGAGCAGTACTTC. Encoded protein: CASSPHGYEQYF.

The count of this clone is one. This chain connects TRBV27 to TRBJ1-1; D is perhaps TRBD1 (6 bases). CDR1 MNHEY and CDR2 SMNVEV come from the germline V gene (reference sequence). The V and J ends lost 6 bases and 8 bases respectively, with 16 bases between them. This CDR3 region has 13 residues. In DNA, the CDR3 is TGTGCCAGCAGACCCATTACGGACAGAGAAGCTTTCTTT. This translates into CASRPITDREAFF.

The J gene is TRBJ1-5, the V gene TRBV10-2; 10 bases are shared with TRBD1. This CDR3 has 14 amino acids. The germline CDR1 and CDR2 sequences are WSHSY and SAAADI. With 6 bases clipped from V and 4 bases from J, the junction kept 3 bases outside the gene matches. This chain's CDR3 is CASSLGQGNQPQHF. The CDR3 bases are TGCGCCAGCAGCCTGGGACAGGGGAATCAGCCCCAGCATTTT.

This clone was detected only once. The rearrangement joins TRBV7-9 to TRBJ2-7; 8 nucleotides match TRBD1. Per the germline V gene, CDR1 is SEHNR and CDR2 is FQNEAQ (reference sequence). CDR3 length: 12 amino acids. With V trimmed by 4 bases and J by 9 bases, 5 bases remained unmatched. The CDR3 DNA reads TGTGCCAGCAGCTATGGACAGGGAGGGCAGTACTTC. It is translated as CASSYGQGGQYF. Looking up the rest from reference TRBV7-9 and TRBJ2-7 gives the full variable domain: DTGVSQNPRHKITKRGQNVTFRCDPISEHNRLYWYRQTLGQGPEFLTYFQNEAQLEKSRLLSDRFSAERPKGSFSTLEIQRTEQGDSAMYLCASSYGQGGQYFGPGTRLTVT.

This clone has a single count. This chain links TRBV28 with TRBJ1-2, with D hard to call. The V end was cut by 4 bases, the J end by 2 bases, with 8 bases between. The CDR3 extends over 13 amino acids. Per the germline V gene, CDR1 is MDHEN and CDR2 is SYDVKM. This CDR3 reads CASSSGLNYGYTF. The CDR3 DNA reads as TGTGCCAGCAGTTCGGGGTTGAACTATGGCTACACCTTC.

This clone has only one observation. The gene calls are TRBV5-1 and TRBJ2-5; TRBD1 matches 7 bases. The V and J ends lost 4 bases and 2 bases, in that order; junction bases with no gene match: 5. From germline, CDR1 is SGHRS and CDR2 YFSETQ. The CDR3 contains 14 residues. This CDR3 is CASSNDRAQETQYF. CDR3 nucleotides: TGCGCCAGCAGCAACGACAGGGCTCAAGAGACCCAGTACTTC.

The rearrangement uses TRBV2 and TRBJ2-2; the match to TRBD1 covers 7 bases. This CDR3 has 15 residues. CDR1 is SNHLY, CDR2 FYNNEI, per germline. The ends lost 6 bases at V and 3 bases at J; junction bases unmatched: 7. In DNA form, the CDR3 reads TGTGCCAGCAGGGGGGACACAGGGGACACCGGGGAGCTGTTTTTT. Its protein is CASRGDTGDTGELFF. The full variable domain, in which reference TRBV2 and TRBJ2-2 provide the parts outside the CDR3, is EPEVTQTPSHQVTQMGQEVILRCVPISNHLYFYWYRQILGQKVEFLVSFYNNEISEKSEIFDDQFSVERPDGSNFTLKIRSTKLEDSAMYFCASRGDTGDTGELFFGEGSRLTVL.

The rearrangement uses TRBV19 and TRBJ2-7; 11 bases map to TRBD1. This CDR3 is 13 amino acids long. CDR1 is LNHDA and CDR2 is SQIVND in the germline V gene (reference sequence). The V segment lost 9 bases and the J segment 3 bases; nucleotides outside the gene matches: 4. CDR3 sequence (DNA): TGTGCCAGCCCGGGACAGGGGGGCTACGAGCAGTACTTC. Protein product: CASPGQGGYEQYF.

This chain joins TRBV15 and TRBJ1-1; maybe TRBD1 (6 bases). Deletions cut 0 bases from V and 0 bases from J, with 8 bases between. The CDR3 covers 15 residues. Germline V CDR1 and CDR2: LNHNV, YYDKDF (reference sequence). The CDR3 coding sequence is TGTGCCACCAGCAGAGAAAAGGGGGTGAACACTGAAGCTTTCTTT. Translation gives CATSREKGVNTEAFF.

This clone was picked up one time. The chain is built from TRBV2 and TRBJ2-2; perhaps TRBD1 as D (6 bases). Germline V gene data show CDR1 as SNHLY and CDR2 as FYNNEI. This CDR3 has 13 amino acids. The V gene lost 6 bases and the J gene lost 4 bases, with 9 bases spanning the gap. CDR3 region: CASRRGTTGELFF. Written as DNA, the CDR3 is TGTGCCAGCAGAAGGGGGACCACCGGGGAGCTGTTTTTT.

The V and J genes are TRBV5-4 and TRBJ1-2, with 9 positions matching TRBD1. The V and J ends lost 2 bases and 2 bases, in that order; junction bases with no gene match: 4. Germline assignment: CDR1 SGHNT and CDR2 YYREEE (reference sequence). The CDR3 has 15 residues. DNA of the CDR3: TGTGCCAGCAGCTTCCCGGGACAGGGCAACTATGGCTACACCTTC. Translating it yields CASSFPGQGNYGYTF.

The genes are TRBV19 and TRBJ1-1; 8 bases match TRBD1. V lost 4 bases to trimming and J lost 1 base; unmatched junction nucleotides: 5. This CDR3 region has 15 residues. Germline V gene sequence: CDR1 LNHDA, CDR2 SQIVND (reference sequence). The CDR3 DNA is TGTGCCAGTAGTAGGGACAGGCTAACGAACACTGAAGCTTTCTTT. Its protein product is CASSRDRLTNTEAFF. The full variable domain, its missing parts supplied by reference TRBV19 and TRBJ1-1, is DGGITQSPKYLFRKEGQNVTLSCEQNLNHDAMYWYRQDPGQGLRLIYYSQIVNDFQKGDIAEGYSVSREKKESFPLTVTSAQKNPTAFYLCASSRDRLTNTEAFFGQGTRLTVV.

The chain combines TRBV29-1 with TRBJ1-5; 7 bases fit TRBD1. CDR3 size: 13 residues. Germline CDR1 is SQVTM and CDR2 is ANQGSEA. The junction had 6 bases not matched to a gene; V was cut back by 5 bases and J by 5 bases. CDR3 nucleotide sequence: TGCAGCGTTTCTGACAGGGTCGATCAGCCCCAGCATTTT. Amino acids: CSVSDRVDQPQHF. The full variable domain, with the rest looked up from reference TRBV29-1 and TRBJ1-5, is SAVISQKPSRDICQRGTSLTIQCQVDSQVTMMFWYRQQPGQSLTLIATANQGSEATYESGFVIDKFPISRPNLTFSTLTVSNMSPEDSSIYLCSVSDRVDQPQHFGDGTRLSIL.

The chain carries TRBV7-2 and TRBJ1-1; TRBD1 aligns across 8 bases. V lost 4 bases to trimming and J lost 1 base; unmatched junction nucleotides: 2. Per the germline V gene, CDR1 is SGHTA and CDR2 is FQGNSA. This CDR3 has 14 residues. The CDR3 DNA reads TGTGCCAGCAGCTGGACAGGGACGAACACTGAAGCTTTCTTT. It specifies CASSWTGTNTEAFF. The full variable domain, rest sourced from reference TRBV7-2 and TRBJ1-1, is GAGVSQSPSNKVTEKGKDVELRCDPISGHTALYWYRQSLGQGLEFLIYFQGNSAPDKSGLPSDRFSAERTGGSVSTLTIQRTQQEDSAVYLCASSWTGTNTEAFFGQGTRLTVV.

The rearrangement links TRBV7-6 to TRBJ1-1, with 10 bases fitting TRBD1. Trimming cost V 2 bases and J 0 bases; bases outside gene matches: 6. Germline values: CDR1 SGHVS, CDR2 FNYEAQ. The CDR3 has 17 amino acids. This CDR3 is CASSLRVGTGVNTEAFF. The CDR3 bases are TGTGCCAGCAGCTTAAGGGTCGGGACAGGGGTGAACACTGAAGCTTTCTTT.

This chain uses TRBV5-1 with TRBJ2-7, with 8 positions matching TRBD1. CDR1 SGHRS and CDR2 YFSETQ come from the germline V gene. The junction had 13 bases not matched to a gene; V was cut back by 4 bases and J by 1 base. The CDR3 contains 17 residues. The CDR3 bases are TGCGCCAGCAGCCCTGTGGGGGGACAGGTTCTATCCTACGAGCAGTACTTC. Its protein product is CASSPVGGQVLSYEQYF.

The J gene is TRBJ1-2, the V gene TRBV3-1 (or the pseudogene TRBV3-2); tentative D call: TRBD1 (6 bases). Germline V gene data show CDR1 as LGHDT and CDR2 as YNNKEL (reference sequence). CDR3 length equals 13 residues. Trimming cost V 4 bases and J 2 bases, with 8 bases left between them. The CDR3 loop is CASSLTGNYGYTF. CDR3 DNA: TGTGCCAGCAGCCTTACAGGGAACTATGGCTACACCTTC.

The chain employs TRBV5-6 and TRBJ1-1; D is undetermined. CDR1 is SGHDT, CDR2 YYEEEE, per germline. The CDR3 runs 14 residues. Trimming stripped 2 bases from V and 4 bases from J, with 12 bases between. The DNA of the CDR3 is TGTGCCAGCAGCTTCGCTAGCTCCACCACTGAAGCTTTCTTT. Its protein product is CASSFASSTTEAFF.

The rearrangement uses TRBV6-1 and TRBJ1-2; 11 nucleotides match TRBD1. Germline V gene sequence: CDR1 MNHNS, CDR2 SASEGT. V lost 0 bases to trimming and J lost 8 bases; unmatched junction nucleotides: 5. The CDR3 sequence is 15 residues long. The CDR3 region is CASSEASGQGVGYTF. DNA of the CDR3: TGTGCCAGCAGTGAAGCGTCGGGACAGGGGGTCGGCTACACCTTC.

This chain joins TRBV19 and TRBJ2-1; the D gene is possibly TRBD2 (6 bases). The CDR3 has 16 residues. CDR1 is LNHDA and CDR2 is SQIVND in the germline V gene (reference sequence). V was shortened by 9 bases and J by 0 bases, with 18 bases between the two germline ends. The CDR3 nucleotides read TGTGCCAGCGGGACTTTTCGCCTGAGCTCCTACAATGAGCAGTTCTTC. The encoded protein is CASGTFRLSSYNEQFF. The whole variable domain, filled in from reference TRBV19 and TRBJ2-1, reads DGGITQSPKYLFRKEGQNVTLSCEQNLNHDAMYWYRQDPGQGLRLIYYSQIVNDFQKGDIAEGYSVSREKKESFPLTVTSAQKNPTAFYLCASGTFRLSSYNEQFFGPGTRLTVL.

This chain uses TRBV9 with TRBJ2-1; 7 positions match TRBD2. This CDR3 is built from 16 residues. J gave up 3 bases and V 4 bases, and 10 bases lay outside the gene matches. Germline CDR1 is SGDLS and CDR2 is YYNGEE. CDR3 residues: CASSPDSSGYYNEQFF. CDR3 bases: TGTGCCAGCAGCCCAGACTCTAGCGGATACTACAATGAGCAGTTCTTC.

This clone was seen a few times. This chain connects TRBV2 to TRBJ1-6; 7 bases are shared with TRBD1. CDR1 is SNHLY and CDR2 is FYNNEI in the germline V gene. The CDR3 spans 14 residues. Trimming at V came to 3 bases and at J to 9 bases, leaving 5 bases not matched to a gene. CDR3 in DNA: TGTGCCAGCAGTGAGAGGGACAGTTTTTCACCCCTCCACTTT. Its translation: CASSERDSFSPLHF.

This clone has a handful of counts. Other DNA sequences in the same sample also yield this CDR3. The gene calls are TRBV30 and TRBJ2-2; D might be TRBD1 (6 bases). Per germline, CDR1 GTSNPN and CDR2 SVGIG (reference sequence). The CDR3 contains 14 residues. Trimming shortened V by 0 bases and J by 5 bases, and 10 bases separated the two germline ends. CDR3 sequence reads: CAWSVTGRTGELFF. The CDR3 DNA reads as TGTGCCTGGAGTGTTACAGGGCGAACCGGGGAGCTGTTTTTT.

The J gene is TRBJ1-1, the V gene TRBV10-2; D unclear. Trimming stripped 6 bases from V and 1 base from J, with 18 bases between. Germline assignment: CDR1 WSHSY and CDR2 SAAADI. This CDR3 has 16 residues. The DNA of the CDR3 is TGCGCCAGCAGCCCTGCGAGCGGACTAGGGAACACTGAAGCTTTCTTT. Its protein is CASSPASGLGNTEAFF.

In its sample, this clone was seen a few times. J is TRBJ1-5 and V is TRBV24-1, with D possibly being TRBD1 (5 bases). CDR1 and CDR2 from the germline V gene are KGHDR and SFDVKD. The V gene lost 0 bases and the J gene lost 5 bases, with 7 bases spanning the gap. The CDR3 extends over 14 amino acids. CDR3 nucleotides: TGTGCCACCAGTGATTTGGGAGGGGATCAGCCCCAGCATTTT. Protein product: CATSDLGGDQPQHF.

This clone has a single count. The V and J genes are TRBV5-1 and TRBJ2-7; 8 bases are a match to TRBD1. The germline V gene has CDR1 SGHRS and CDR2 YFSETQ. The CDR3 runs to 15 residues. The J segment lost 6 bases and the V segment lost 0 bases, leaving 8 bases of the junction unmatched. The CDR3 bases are TGCGCCAGCAGCTTGGGAGGACAGGGAACGGGCGAGCAGTACTTC. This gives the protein CASSLGGQGTGEQYF.